This TCR beta chain was retrieved from a study of blood T cells in healthy people across ages. A sample-barcoded 5' primer and a J-beta primer mix were used in a second PCR of about 7 to 12 cycles. TCRdb itself ran the 5' RACE reads through MiXCR, one entry per CDR3 protein. Among around 1,900,000 distinct CDR3 sequences listed, roughly two fifths were seen once. Study results and caveats: Naive T cell percentage by flow cytometry tracked strongly with beta diversity.

For this clonotype: Its antigen is unidentified.

Germline CDR1 DFQATT, CDR2 SNEGSKA (reference sequence). With 1 base removed from V and 4 bases from J, the gap between germline ends came to 17 bases. The CDR3 spans 16 residues. This chain joins TRBV20-1 and TRBJ1-5; possible D gene TRBD1, 5 bases. The source material was blood. This sequence was found in a human donor in good health. The CDR3 is CSARGGGSIGNQPQHF. The CDR3 DNA sequence: TGCAGTGCTAGAGGGGGGGGGAGTATTGGAAATCAGCCCCAGCATTTT.